The clone carrying this TCR beta chain was observed at least ten times. Researchers took RNA transcripts and amplified the TCR beta CDR3 regions from them. The study used the HTBI primer set for a first-round RT-PCR of the TCR CDR3. MiXCR was run by TCRdb on the multiplex PCR reads, yielding one entry per CDR3 protein. The sample yields about half a million distinct CDR3 sequences, about 16% seen once. The V and J ends lost 6 bases and 4 bases respectively, with 18 bases between them. In germline, CDR1 is DFQATT, CDR2 SNEGSKA (reference sequence). The CDR3 contains 14 residues. Among ophthalmopathy patients, the Clinical Activity Score reached at least 3, the NOSPECS grade reached at least 4, and duration remained under 3 months. These data come from a study of T cells in Graves' hyperthyroidism and ophthalmopathy.

The clonotype was recovered from a woman aged 25 to 39 with Graves' ophthalmopathy. Source material: blood. The rearrangement joins TRBV20-1 to TRBJ2-5; a possible D gene is TRBD2 (5 bases). The CDR3 coding sequence is TGCAGTGCGTCTGTTCGGGAAGACCGAGAGACCCAGTACTTC. Amino acid sequence: CSASVREDRETQYF.